The present TCR beta chain was sequenced within a study of T cell responses to AZD1222 COVID-19 vaccine. Study results and caveats: Researchers report vaccine-associated CD4 TCRs spanning spike, with dominance at 160-218 and 743-854.

Only in-frame clones appear in the TCRdb table, and some are missing; sequencing was by immunoSEQ multiplex PCR. The data hold about 120,000 clones, with over 75% observed a single time. Germline assignment: CDR1 SGHRS and CDR2 YFSETQ. V shed 4 bases, J shed 1 base, and the junction held 17 bases outside the gene matches. This CDR3 contains 20 residues. A remark on this clone: Antigen: not known.

This TCR came from an adult in good health. The chain joins TRBV5-1 to TRBJ2-5, with 12 bases lining up with TRBD1. The sample consisted of peripheral blood, taken on day 0 of AZD1222 vaccination. For the CDR3, the DNA is TGCGCCAGCAGCCTGGTTGGGACAGGGGGCATGGCGGGGGTCCAAGAGACCCAGTACTTC. Its translation is CASSLVGTGGMAGVQETQYF.